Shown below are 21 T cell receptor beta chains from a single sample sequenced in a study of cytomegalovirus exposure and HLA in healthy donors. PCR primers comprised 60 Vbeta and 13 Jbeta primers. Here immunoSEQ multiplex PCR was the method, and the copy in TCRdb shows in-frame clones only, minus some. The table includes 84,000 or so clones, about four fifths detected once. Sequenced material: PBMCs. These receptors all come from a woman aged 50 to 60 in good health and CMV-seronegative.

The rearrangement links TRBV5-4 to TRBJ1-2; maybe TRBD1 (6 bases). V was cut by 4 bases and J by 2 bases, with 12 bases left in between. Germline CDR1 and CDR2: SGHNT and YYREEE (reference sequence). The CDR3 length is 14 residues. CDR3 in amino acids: CASSPSGANYGYTF. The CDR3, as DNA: TGTGCCAGCAGCCCCTCAGGGGCCAACTATGGCTACACCTTC.

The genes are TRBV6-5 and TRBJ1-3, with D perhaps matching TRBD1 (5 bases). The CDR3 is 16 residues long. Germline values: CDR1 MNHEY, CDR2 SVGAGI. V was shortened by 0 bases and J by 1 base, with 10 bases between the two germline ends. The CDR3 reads CASSYSPRVSGNTIYF. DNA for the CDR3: TGTGCCAGCAGTTACTCCCCCAGGGTATCTGGAAACACCATATATTTT.

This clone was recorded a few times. The CDR3 DNA follows: TGTGCCGCAGGTCCAAGTGGGGACAGGGGGCCAGATGAGCAGTTCTTC. Protein product: CAAGPSGDRGPDEQFF. This sequence joins TRBV28 and TRBJ2-1; 12 nucleotides align to TRBD1. The CDR3 runs to 16 residues. V lost 11 bases and J lost 8; bases outside the gene matches: 16. Per the germline V gene, CDR1 is MDHEN and CDR2 is SYDVKM.

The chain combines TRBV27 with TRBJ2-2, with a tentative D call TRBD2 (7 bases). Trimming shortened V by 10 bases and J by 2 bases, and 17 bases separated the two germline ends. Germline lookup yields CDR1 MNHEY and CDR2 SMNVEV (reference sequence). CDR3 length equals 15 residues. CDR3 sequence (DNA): TGTGCCACTAGATGGGGGGGCACAAACACCGGGGAGCTGTTTTTT. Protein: CATRWGGTNTGELFF.

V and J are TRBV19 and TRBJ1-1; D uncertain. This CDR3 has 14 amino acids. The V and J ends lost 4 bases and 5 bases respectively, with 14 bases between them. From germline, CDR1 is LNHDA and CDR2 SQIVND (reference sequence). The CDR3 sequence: CASSKQIEGTEAFF. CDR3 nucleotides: TGTGCCAGTAGTAAACAGATAGAGGGTACTGAAGCTTTCTTT.

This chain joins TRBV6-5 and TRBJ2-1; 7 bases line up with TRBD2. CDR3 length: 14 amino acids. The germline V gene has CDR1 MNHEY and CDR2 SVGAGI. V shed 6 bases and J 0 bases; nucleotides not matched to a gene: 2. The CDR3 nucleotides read TGTGCCAGCAGGGGCGGGAGCTCCTACAATGAGCAGTTCTTC. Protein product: CASRGGSSYNEQFF.

Here the CDR3 reads CSVDQGAYEQYF. The CDR3 nucleotides are TGCAGCGTTGACCAGGGTGCCTACGAGCAGTACTTC. This chain connects TRBV29-1 to TRBJ2-7; maybe TRBD1 (5 bases). Germline assignment: CDR1 SQVTM and CDR2 ANQGSEA. This CDR3 is 12 amino acids long. Trimming removed 3 bases at V and 2 bases at J, with 8 bases between.

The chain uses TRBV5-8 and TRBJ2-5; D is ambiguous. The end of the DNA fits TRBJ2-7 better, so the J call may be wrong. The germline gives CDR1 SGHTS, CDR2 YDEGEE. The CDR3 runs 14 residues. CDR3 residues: CASIPLGFSYEQYF. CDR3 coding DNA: TGTGCCAGCATTCCTCTCGGGTTCTCCTACGAGCAGTACTTC.

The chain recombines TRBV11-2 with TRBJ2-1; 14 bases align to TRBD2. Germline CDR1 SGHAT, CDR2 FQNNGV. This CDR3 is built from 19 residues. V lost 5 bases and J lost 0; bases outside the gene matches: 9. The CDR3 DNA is TGTGCCAGCAGCCATGGACTAGCGGGAGGACCAGGCTCCTACAATGAGCAGTTCTTC. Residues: CASSHGLAGGPGSYNEQFF.

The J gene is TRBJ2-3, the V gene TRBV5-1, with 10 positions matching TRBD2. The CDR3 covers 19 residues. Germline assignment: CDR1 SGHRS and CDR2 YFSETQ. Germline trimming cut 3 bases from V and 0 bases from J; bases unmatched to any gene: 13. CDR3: CASSWGASGGWASTDTQYF. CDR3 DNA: TGCGCCAGCAGCTGGGGGGCTAGCGGGGGCTGGGCTAGCACAGATACGCAGTATTTT.

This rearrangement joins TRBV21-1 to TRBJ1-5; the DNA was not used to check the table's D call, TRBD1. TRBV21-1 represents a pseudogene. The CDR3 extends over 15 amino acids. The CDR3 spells CASSRQCYSNQPQHF. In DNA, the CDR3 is TGTGCCAGCAGCAGACAGTGCTATAGCAATCAGCCCCAGCATTTT.

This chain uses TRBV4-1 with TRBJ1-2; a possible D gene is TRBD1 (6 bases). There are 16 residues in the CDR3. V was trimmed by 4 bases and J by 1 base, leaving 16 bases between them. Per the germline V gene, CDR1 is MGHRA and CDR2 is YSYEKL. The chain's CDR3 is CASSPTRQEINYGYTF. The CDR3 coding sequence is TGCGCCAGCAGCCCGACGCGACAGGAGATTAACTATGGCTACACCTTC.

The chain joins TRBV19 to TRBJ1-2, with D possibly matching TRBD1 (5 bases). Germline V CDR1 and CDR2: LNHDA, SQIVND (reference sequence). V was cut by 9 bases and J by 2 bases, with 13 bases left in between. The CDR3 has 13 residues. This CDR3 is CASEVTVNYGYTF. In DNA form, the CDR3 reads TGTGCCAGCGAAGTGACAGTGAACTATGGCTACACCTTC.

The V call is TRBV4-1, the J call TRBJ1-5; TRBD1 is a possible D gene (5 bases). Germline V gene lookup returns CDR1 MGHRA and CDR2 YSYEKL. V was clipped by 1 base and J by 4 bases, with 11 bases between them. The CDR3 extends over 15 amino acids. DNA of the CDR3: TGCGCCAGCAGCCAAGGACAGCTAAAGAATCAGCCCCAGCATTTT. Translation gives CASSQGQLKNQPQHF.

The DNA for the CDR3 is TGTGCCAGCAGCCCAGGGACAACAGACGGCTACACCTTC. Translating gives CASSPGTTDGYTF. The genes are TRBV5-6 and TRBJ1-2, with D perhaps matching TRBD1 (6 bases). The length of the CDR3 is 13 residues. CDR1 and CDR2 (germline): SGHDT, YYEEEE. V gave up 4 bases and J gave up 8 bases, with 15 bases separating them.

CDR3 DNA: TGTGCCAGTAGTCCCGACCCCTCGGGGAATGAGCAGTTCTTC. Its protein product is CASSPDPSGNEQFF. J is TRBJ2-1 and V is TRBV19, with a weak D call TRBD2 (5 bases). The CDR3 has 14 residues. V shed 5 bases and J shed 7 bases, with 15 bases lying between them. The germline gives CDR1 LNHDA, CDR2 SQIVND (reference sequence).

The CDR3 region is CASSQGTGNTGELFF. The CDR3 coding sequence is TGCGCCAGCAGCCAAGGGACAGGGAACACCGGGGAGCTGTTTTTT. The V call is TRBV4-1, the J call TRBJ2-2; 7 bases are a match to TRBD1. The CDR3 sequence is 15 residues long. Per the germline V gene, CDR1 is MGHRA and CDR2 is YSYEKL. The V gene end was trimmed by 1 base and the J gene end by 1 base; junction bases not matched to a gene: 0.

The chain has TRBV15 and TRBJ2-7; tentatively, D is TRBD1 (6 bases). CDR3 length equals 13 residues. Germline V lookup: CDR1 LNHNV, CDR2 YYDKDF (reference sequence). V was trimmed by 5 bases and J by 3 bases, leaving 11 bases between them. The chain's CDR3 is CATSWDNDYEQYF. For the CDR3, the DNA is TGTGCCACCAGCTGGGACAACGACTACGAGCAGTACTTC.

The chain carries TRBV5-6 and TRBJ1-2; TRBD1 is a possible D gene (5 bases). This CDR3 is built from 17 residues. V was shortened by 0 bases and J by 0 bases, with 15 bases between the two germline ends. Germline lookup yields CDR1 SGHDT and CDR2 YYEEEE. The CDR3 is CASSLATGPRTNYGYTF. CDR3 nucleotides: TGTGCCAGCAGCTTGGCAACAGGACCCCGGACTAACTATGGCTACACCTTC.

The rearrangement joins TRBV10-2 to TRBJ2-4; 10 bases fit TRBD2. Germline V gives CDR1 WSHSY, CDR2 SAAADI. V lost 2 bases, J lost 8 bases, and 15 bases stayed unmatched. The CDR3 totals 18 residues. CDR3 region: CASSEEASSGRDSDIQYF. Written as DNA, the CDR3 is TGCGCCAGCAGTGAGGAGGCCTCAAGCGGGAGGGATTCGGACATTCAGTACTTC.

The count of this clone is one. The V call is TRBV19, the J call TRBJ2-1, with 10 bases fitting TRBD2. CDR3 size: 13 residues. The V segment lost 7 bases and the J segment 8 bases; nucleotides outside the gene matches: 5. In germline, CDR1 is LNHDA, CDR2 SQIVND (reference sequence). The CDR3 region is CASTQAGGDEQFF. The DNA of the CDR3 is TGTGCCAGTACCCAAGCGGGGGGGGATGAGCAGTTCTTC.